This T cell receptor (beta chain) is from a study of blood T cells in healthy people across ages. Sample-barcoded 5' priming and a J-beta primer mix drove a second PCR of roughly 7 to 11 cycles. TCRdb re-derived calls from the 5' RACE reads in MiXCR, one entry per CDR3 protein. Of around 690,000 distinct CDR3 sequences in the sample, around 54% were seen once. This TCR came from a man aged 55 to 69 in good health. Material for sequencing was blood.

The DNA of the CDR3 is TGTGCCAGCAGCTTGGTGGGACAGGGCTCCCAAGAGACCCAGTACTTC. Protein: CASSLVGQGSQETQYF. The chain links TRBV5-6 to TRBJ2-5; 9 bases are a match to TRBD1. Germline loops: CDR1 SGHDT, CDR2 YYEEEE. This CDR3 is built from 16 residues. V dropped 0 bases and J dropped 1; count of bases not matched to a gene: 4.